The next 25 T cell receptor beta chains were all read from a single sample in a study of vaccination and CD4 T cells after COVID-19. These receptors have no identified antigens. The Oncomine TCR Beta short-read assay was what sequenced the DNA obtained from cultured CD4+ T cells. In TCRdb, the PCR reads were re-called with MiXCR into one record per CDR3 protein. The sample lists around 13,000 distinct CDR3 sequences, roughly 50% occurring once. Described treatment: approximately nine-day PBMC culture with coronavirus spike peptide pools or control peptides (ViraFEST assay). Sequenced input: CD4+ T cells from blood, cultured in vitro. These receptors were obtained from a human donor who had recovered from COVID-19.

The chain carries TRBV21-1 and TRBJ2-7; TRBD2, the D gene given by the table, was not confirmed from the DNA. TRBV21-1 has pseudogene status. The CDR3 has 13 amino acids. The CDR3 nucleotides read TGTGCCAGCAGCAAATCTGAGGGTGCGGGGCAGTACTTC. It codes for CASSKSEGAGQYF.

CDR3 in amino acids: CASSDSGVHYEQYF. The CDR3 DNA follows: TGCGCCAGCAGTGATTCAGGGGTACACTACGAGCAGTACTTC. The genes are TRBV10-1 and TRBJ2-7; D might be TRBD1 (6 bases). This CDR3 comprises 14 residues. The ends were cut back, 3 bases at V and 3 bases at J, with 12 bases in the middle. Germline V gives CDR1 WNHNN, CDR2 SYGVQD (reference sequence).

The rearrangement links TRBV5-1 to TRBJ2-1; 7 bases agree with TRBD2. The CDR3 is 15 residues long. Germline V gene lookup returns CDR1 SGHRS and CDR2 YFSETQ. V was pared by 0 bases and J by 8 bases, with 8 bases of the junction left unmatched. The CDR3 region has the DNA TGCGCCAGCAGCTTGGATCCCGGGACTATCGATGAGCAGTTCTTC. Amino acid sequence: CASSLDPGTIDEQFF.

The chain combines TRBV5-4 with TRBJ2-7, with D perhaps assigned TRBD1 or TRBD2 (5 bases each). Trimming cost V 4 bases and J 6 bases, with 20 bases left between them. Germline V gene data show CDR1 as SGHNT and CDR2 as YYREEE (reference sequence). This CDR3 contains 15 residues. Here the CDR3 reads CASSRGTASRGEQYF. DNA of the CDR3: TGTGCCAGCAGCCGTGGGACCGCCTCGAGGGGCGAGCAGTACTTC.

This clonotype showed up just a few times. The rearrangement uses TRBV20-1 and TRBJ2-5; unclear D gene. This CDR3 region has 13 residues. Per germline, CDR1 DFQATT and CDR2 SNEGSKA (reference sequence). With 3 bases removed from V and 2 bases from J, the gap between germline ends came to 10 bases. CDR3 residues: CSARRTVQETQYF. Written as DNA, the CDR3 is TGCAGTGCTAGGCGAACGGTACAAGAGACCCAGTACTTC.

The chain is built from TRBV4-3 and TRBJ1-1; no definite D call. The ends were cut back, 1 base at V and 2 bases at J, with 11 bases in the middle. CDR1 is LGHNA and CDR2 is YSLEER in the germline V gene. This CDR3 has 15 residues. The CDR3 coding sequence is TGCGCCAGCAGCCAAGTAGGGCAAATCAACACTGAAGCTTTCTTT. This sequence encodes CASSQVGQINTEAFF.

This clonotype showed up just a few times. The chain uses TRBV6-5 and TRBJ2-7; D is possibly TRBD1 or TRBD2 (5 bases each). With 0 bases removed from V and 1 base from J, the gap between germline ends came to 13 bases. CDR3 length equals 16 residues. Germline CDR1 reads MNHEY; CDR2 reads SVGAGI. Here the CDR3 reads CASSYSAVRASYEQYF. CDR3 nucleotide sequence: TGTGCCAGCAGTTACTCAGCGGTCAGGGCATCCTACGAGCAGTACTTC.

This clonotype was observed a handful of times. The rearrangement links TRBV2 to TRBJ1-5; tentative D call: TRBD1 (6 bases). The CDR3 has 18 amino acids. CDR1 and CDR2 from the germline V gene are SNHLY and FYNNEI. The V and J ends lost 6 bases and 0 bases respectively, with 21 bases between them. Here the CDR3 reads CASRRRPGQAYSNQPQHF. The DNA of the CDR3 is TGTGCCAGCAGACGACGTCCGGGACAAGCCTATAGCAATCAGCCCCAGCATTTT.

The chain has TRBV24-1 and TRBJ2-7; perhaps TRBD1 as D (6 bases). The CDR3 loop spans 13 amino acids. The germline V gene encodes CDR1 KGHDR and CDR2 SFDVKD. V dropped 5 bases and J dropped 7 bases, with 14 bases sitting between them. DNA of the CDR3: TGTGCCACCAGTGCGCCGGGGACAAATGAGCAGTACTTC. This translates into CATSAPGTNEQYF.

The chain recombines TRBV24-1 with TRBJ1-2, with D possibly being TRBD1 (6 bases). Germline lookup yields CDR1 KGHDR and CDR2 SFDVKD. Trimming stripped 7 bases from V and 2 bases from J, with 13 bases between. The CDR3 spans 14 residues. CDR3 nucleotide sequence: TGTGCCACCAGATCTAATGGACAGAACTATGGCTACACCTTC. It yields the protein CATRSNGQNYGYTF.

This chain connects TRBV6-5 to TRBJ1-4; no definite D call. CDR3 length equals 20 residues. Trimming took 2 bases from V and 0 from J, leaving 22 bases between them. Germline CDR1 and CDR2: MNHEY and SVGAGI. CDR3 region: CASSYELIGRAGATNEKLFF. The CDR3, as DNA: TGTGCCAGCAGTTACGAGCTGATCGGAAGGGCCGGGGCAACTAATGAAAAACTGTTTTTT.

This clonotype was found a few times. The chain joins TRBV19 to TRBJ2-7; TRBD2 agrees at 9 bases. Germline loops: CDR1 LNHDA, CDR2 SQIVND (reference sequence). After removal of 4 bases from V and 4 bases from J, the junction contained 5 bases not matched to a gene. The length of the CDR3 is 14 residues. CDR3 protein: CASSRSSGMYEQYF. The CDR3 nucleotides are TGTGCCAGTAGTAGGTCTAGCGGGATGTACGAGCAGTACTTC.

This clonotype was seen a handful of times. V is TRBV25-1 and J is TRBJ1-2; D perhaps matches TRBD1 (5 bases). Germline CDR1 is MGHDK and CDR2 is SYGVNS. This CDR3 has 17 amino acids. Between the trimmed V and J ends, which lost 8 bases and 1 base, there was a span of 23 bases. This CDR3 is CASPKPVQGPGNYGYTF. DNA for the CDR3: TGTGCCAGCCCTAAACCCGTGCAGGGACCGGGTAACTATGGCTACACCTTC.

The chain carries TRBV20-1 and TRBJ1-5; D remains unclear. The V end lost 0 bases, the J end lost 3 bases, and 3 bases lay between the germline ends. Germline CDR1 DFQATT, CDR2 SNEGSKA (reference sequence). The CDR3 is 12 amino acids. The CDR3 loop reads CSARETNQPQHF. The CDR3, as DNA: TGCAGTGCTAGAGAGACCAATCAGCCCCAGCATTTT.

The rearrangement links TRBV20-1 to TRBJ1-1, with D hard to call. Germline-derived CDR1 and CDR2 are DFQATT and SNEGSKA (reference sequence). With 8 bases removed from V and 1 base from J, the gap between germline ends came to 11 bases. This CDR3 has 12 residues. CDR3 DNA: TGCAGTCCACAGTCCCGGAACACTGAAGCTTTCTTT. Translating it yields CSPQSRNTEAFF.

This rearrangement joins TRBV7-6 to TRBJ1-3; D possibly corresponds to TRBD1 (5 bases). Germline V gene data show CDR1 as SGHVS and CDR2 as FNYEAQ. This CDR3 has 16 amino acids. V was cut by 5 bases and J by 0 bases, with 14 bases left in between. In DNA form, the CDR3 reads TGTGCCAGCAGCCTATCGACAGCGAGCTCTGGAAACACCATATATTTT. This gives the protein CASSLSTASSGNTIYF.

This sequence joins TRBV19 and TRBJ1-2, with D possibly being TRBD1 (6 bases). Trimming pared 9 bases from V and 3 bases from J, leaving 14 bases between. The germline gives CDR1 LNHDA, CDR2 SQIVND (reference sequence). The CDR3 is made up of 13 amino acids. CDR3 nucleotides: TGTGCCAGCCACCCGGACAGTTACTATGGCTACACCTTC. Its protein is CASHPDSYYGYTF.

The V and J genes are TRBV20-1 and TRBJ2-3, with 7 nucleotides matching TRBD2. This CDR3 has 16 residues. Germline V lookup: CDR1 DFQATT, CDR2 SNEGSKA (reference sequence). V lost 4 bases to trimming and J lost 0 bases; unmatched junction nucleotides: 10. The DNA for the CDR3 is TGCAGTGCTAAAGAAAAGACTAGCCGAAGCACAGATACGCAGTATTTT. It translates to CSAKEKTSRSTDTQYF.

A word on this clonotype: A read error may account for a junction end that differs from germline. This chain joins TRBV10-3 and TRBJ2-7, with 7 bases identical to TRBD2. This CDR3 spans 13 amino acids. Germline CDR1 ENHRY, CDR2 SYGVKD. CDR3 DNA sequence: TGTACCATCAGTGAGTCGGGAGGTGGCGAGCAGTACTTC. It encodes CTISESGGGEQYF.

CDR3 region: CASSFSGAGGANVLTF. In DNA, the CDR3 is TGTGCCAGCAGTTTTTCGGGGGCGGGTGGGGCCAACGTCCTGACTTTC. V is TRBV27 and J is TRBJ2-6; D is perhaps TRBD1 or TRBD2 (6 bases each). CDR1 MNHEY and CDR2 SMNVEV come from the germline V gene (reference sequence). The CDR3 consists of 16 residues. V lost 3 bases and J lost 3, with 12 bases in between.

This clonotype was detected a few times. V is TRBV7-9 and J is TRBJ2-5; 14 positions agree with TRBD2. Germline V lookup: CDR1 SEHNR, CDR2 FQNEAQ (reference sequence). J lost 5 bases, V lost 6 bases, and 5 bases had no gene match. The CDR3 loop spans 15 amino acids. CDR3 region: CASRPRLAGGETQYF. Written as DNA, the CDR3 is TGTGCCAGCAGGCCCCGACTAGCGGGAGGGGAGACCCAGTACTTC. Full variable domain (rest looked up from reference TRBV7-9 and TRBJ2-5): DTGVSQNPRHKITKRGQNVTFRCDPISEHNRLYWYRQTLGQGPEFLTYFQNEAQLEKSRLLSDRFSAERPKGSFSTLEIQRTEQGDSAMYLCASRPRLAGGETQYFGPGTRLLVL.

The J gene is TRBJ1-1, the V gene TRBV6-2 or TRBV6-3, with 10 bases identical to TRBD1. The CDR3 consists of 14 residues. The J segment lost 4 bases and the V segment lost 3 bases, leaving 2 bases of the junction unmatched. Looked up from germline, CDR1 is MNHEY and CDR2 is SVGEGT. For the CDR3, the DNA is TGTGCCAGCAGTTATTGGACAGGGGGCACTGAAGCTTTCTTT. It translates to CASSYWTGGTEAFF.

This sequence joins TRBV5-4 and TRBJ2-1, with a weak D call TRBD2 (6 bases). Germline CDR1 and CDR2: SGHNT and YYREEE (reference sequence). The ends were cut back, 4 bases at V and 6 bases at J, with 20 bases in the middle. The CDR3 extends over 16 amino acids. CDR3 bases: TGTGCCAGCAGCCCCGCCGGGAGCTCAGCGATCAATGAGCAGTTCTTC. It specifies CASSPAGSSAINEQFF.

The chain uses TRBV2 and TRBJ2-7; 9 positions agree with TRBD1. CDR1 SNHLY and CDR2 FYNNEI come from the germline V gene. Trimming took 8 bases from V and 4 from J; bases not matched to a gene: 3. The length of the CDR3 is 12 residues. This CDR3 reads CASRTGEYEQYF. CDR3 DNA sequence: TGTGCCAGCCGGACAGGGGAGTACGAGCAGTACTTC.

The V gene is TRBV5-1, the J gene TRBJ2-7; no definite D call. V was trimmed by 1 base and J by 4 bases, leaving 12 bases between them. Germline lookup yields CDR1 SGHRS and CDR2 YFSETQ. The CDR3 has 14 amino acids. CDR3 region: CASSLIWEGYEQYF. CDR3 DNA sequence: TGCGCCAGCAGCTTGATCTGGGAAGGTTACGAGCAGTACTTC.